Presented here are 10 T cell receptor beta chains from one specimen sequenced in a study of shared clonotypes between healthy human individuals. Generated by immunoSEQ multiplex PCR, the TCRdb table keeps only in-frame clones and is missing some. Among about 2.3 million clones listed, just over 90% were seen once. The sequenced sample was naive CD4+ T cells from PBMCs. The sample's subset: CD45RA+ positively selected. These receptors were collected from a man aged 18-30 years in good health. Some clones in this sample may be carry-over from other donors' samples.

The chain has TRBV5-4 and TRBJ2-5, with D possibly TRBD2 on 5 matching bases. Germline CDR1 is SGHNT and CDR2 is YYREEE (reference sequence). The CDR3 loop spans 15 amino acids. Trimming pared 1 base from V and 4 bases from J, leaving 14 bases between. The CDR3 region is CASSLSQRQRETQYF. The CDR3 bases are TGTGCCAGCAGCTTGAGTCAGCGGCAGAGAGAGACCCAGTACTTC.

The V and J genes are TRBV6-1 and TRBJ2-3, with a weak D call TRBD2 (5 bases). This CDR3 contains 17 residues. Germline CDR1 reads MNHNS; CDR2 reads SASEGT. Trimming pared 0 bases from V and 4 bases from J, leaving 17 bases between. CDR3 sequence (DNA): TGTGCCAGCAGTGAAGCGAGTTTAGCGTGGGGTGCAGATACGCAGTATTTT. Its protein is CASSEASLAWGADTQYF.

The chain is built from TRBV15 and TRBJ2-1; TRBD2 agrees at 7 bases. Trimming removed 1 base from V and 5 bases from J; junction bases left unmatched: 11. Germline V gene lookup returns CDR1 LNHNV and CDR2 YYDKDF (reference sequence). The CDR3 runs to 17 residues. The DNA for the CDR3 is TGTGCCACCAGCAGAGCCCCTTTTAGCGGGTCCCACAATGAGCAGTTCTTC. It translates to CATSRAPFSGSHNEQFF.

The chain couples TRBV5-6 to TRBJ2-2; D call uncertain. V was shortened by 2 bases and J by 5 bases, with 7 bases between the two germline ends. This CDR3 has 13 amino acids. Per the germline V gene, CDR1 is SGHDT and CDR2 is YYEEEE. The CDR3 loop is CASSFDFTGELFF. For the CDR3, the DNA is TGTGCCAGCAGCTTTGATTTTACCGGGGAGCTGTTTTTT.

The table lists this clone with a count of one. The rearrangement uses TRBV18 and TRBJ1-3; TRBD1 agrees at 8 bases. V was clipped by 5 bases and J by 0 bases; unmatched bases: 9. CDR1 and CDR2 from the germline V gene are KGHSH and LQKENI. CDR3 length: 17 amino acids. The CDR3 protein is CASSSTGTGNSGNTIYF. The CDR3, as DNA: TGTGCCAGCTCATCAACCGGGACAGGCAACTCTGGAAACACCATATATTTT.

The rearrangement uses TRBV7-7 and TRBJ2-2, with D tentatively TRBD1 (6 bases). The CDR3 has 13 amino acids. Trimming shortened V by 6 bases and J by 4 bases, and 9 bases separated the two germline ends. Per germline, CDR1 SSHAT and CDR2 FNYEAQ (reference sequence). The CDR3 spells CASREGGTGELFF. The CDR3 DNA follows: TGTGCCAGCAGGGAAGGGGGCACCGGGGAGCTGTTTTTT.

V usage is TRBV7-8 and J usage is TRBJ2-7; TRBD2 aligns across 14 bases. Germline V gene lookup returns CDR1 SGHVS and CDR2 FQNEAQ. The CDR3 loop spans 17 amino acids. After removal of 6 bases from V and 5 bases from J, the junction contained 12 bases not matched to a gene. CDR3 in amino acids: CASSKPGLAGVINEQYF. The CDR3 coding sequence is TGTGCCAGCAGTAAACCGGGACTAGCGGGAGTGATAAACGAGCAGTACTTC.

The chain has TRBV2 and TRBJ2-1; D uncertain. This CDR3 spans 15 amino acids. The V and J ends lost 3 bases and 0 bases respectively, with 9 bases between them. Germline CDR1 SNHLY, CDR2 FYNNEI. The CDR3 sequence is CASSDREYSYNEQFF. The DNA of the CDR3 is TGTGCCAGCAGTGACCGAGAATACTCCTACAATGAGCAGTTCTTC.

This clone was seen just once. The chain recombines TRBV29-1 with TRBJ2-3; 7 nucleotides match TRBD2. The CDR3 is 14 amino acids. The trim removed 1 base at V and 3 bases at J, leaving 4 bases unmatched. Germline V gene lookup returns CDR1 SQVTM and CDR2 ANQGSEA. The CDR3 region is CSVEVAGVTDTQYF. CDR3 nucleotide sequence: TGCAGCGTTGAAGTGGCGGGAGTTACAGATACGCAGTATTTT.

The gene calls are TRBV4-2 and TRBJ2-1, with a possible D match to TRBD2 (6 bases). V was trimmed by 0 bases and J by 0 bases, leaving 15 bases between them. The CDR3 spans 18 residues. CDR1 and CDR2 from the germline V gene are LGHNA and YNFKEQ. The CDR3 sequence: CASSQEWGGVSSYNEQFF. The DNA for the CDR3 is TGTGCCAGCAGCCAAGAGTGGGGCGGGGTGAGCTCCTACAATGAGCAGTTCTTC.